This is a list of T cell receptor beta chains from one sample in a study of shared clonotypes between healthy human individuals. The repertoire was sequenced with immunoSEQ multiplex PCR; TCRdb's copy has only in-frame clones and lacks some. The table lists 950,000 to 1,100,000 clones, 75% of them singletons. The source material was memory CD4+ T cells sorted from blood. These receptors came from a man aged 18 to 35 in good health. CDR3s include the opening cysteine and the closing phenylalanine or tryptophan. A D gene is named only where the DNA matches it firmly. Rows may omit the clone size; those that give it use once, few, many or a size class.

d_call j_call v_call clone_size cdr3_aa cdr3_nt
TRBD1 TRBJ1-1 TRBV6-5 once CASSSGGVGEAFF TGTGCCAGCAGTTCAGGGGGCGTGGGAGAAGCTTTCTTT
TRBD1 TRBJ2-7 TRBV5-1 . CASSSGTGTGEQYF TGCGCCAGCAGCTCCGGGACAGGGACGGGCGAGCAGTACTTC
. TRBJ2-3 TRBV5-1 . CASSPGYSGTDTQYF TGCGCCAGCAGCCCTGGGTATAGCGGCACAGATACGCAGTATTTT
. TRBJ2-7 TRBV2 . CASSKVGGTTYEQYF TGTGCCAGCAGCAAAGTAGGGGGAACCACCTACGAGCAGTACTTC
TRBD2 TRBJ2-1 TRBV6-5 once CASSYGLADDNEQFF TGTGCCAGCAGTTACGGTCTAGCGGACGACAATGAGCAGTTCTTC
. TRBJ2-6 TRBV7-9 . CASSPPGTNAGANVLTF TGTGCCAGCAGCCCCCCCGGGACAAATGCTGGGGCCAACGTCCTGACTTTC
. TRBJ1-5 TRBV10-1 . CALRPDQPQHF TGCGCCCTCAGACCCGATCAGCCCCAGCATTTT
. TRBJ1-5 TRBV6-5 . CASSSNSGNQPQHF TGTGCCAGCAGCTCAAATTCCGGCAATCAGCCCCAGCATTTT
TRBD2 TRBJ2-7 TRBV5-1 few CASSWGLAGAYEQYF TGCGCCAGCAGCTGGGGACTAGCGGGGGCCTACGAGCAGTACTTC
. TRBJ1-6 TRBV5-6 . CASSSNRGPSPLHF TGTGCCAGCAGCTCAAACCGGGGACCATCACCCCTCCACTTT
TRBD1 TRBJ2-2 TRBV7-2 . CASSYAGTANTGELFF TGTGCCAGCAGTTACGCCGGGACAGCGAACACCGGGGAGCTGTTTTTT
. TRBJ2-2 TRBV10-1 once CASSGADANTGELFF TGCGCCAGCAGTGGGGCAGACGCGAACACCGGGGAGCTGTTTTTT
. TRBJ2-2 TRBV11-2 . CASRLQERGGELFF TGTGCCAGCAGGTTACAGGAGAGGGGCGGGGAGCTGTTTTTT
. TRBJ1-4 TRBV4-3 . CASSQDGSEKLFF TGCGCCAGCAGCCAAGACGGCAGCGAAAAACTGTTTTTT
TRBD1 TRBJ1-6 TRBV5-4 . CASSYSGTANSPLHF TGTGCCAGCAGCTACTCCGGGACAGCCAATTCACCCCTCCACTTT
. TRBJ2-5 TRBV11-2 . CASSLAVTPGGETQYF TGTGCCAGCAGCTTAGCTGTGACCCCCGGGGGAGAGACCCAGTACTTC
TRBD1 TRBJ2-1 TRBV7-2 . CASRDRGAHNEQFF TGTGCCAGCAGGGACAGGGGAGCACACAATGAGCAGTTCTTC
TRBD2 TRBJ2-7 TRBV19 many CASSTGTSGRSYEQYF TGTGCCAGTAGTACAGGGACTAGCGGACGCTCCTACGAGCAGTACTTC
. TRBJ1-4 TRBV28 . CASSADTPGEKLFF TGTGCCAGCAGTGCGGACACCCCGGGTGAAAAACTGTTTTTT
. TRBJ2-2 TRBV9 . CASSVGSSEYTGELFF TGTGCCAGCAGCGTAGGTTCGAGCGAGTACACCGGGGAGCTGTTTTTT
. TRBJ1-2 TRBV10-3 few CAISDGSGGRYGYTF TGTGCCATCAGTGATGGATCGGGGGGCAGGTATGGCTACACCTTC
. TRBJ1-1 TRBV30 once CAWTLTQGRGGTEAFF TGTGCCTGGACTCTTACACAGGGCCGCGGGGGCACTGAAGCTTTCTTT
. TRBJ2-3 TRBV5-1 . CASSLDTDTQYF TGCGCCAGCAGCCTGGACACAGATACGCAGTATTTT
. TRBJ2-2 TRBV11-2 . CASSLSRGGTGELFF TGTGCCAGCAGCTTATCCAGGGGTGGGACCGGGGAGCTGTTTTTT
. TRBJ2-7 TRBV7-2 . CASSLVRVDEQYF TGTGCCAGCAGCTTAGTCAGGGTTGACGAGCAGTACTTC
. TRBJ2-6 TRBV10-3 . CAISEGVSGANVLTF TGTGCCATCAGTGAAGGTGTCTCTGGGGCCAACGTCCTGACTTTC
. TRBJ1-3 TRBV28 . CASSFPGISGNTIYF TGTGCCAGCAGTTTCCCGGGCATCTCTGGAAACACCATATATTTT
TRBD2 TRBJ2-5 TRBV9 . CASSPFGGEVETQYF TGTGCCAGCAGCCCCTTTGGGGGGGAGGTGGAGACCCAGTACTTC
. TRBJ2-5 TRBV19 . CASSWAYGETQYF TGTGCCAGTAGCTGGGCCTACGGAGAGACCCAGTACTTC
. TRBJ1-1 TRBV10-3 . CAISRDSNTEAFF TGTGCCATCAGCAGGGACTCGAACACTGAAGCTTTCTTT
TRBD1 TRBJ1-3 TRBV7-9 once CASSSRQGATGNTIYF TGTGCCAGCAGCTCCCGACAGGGGGCGACGGGAAACACCATATATTTT
. TRBJ2-7 TRBV6-5 few CASSYEGQGFDEQYF TGTGCCAGCAGTTATGAGGGGCAGGGGTTTGACGAGCAGTACTTC
. TRBJ2-2 TRBV18 . CASSPFNTGELFF TGTGCCAGCTCACCGTTTAACACCGGGGAGCTGTTTTTT
TRBD1 TRBJ1-2 TRBV5-1 . CASSFGQGGYGYTF TGCGCCAGCAGCTTCGGACAGGGAGGATATGGCTACACCTTC
. TRBJ1-1 TRBV21-1 few CASSKRAVMNTEAFF TGTGCCAGCAGCAAACGGGCAGTTATGAACACTGAAGCTTTCTTT
TRBD2 TRBJ2-3 TRBV6-5 once CASSYSGQGGDTQYF TGTGCCAGCAGTTACTCGGGTCAGGGAGGGGATACGCAGTATTTT
TRBD1 TRBJ2-5 TRBV5-1 . CASSATGGRETQYF TGCGCCAGCAGCGCGACAGGGGGCCGTGAGACCCAGTACTTC
TRBD2 TRBJ2-1 TRBV7-8 . CASSPGLAGERVDEQFF TGTGCCAGCAGCCCGGGACTAGCGGGGGAGAGGGTAGATGAGCAGTTCTTC
. TRBJ1-2 TRBV5-8 . CASSYPTYNYGYTF TGTGCCAGCAGCTACCCTACTTATAACTATGGCTACACCTTC
TRBD1 TRBJ1-1 TRBV6-1 . CASNPGGGNTEAFF TGTGCCAGCAACCCAGGGGGAGGTAACACTGAAGCTTTCTTT
. TRBJ1-5 TRBV28 . CASSRNTGSSPQHF TGTGCCAGCAGCCGAAACACAGGGTCATCGCCCCAGCATTTT
TRBD2 TRBJ2-2 TRBV5-4 . CASSSPGLAGHTGELFF TGTGCCAGCAGCTCACCTGGACTAGCGGGCCACACCGGGGAGCTGTTTTTT
. TRBJ2-3 TRBV29-1 . CSVDDRRTDTQYF TGCAGCGTTGATGACAGGCGCACAGATACGCAGTATTTT
. TRBJ2-7 TRBV5-6 few CASSRPGWEQYF TGTGCCAGCAGCAGGCCAGGCTGGGAGCAGTACTTC
. TRBJ1-2 TRBV7-8 once CASSKRGGIYGYTF TGTGCCAGCAGCAAAAGGGGCGGAATCTATGGCTACACCTTC
. TRBJ1-4 TRBV30 few CASRPVDRIKGEKLFF TGTGCCTCCCGGCCTGTTGACAGGATCAAGGGTGAAAAACTGTTTTTT
TRBD1 TRBJ2-7 TRBV5-6 . CASSPGQWVGGQYF TGTGCCAGCTCTCCGGGACAGTGGGTAGGAGGGCAGTACTTC
. TRBJ1-2 TRBV28 . CASSSPGASPRGYTF TGTGCCAGCAGTTCCCCGGGGGCCTCCCCAAGAGGCTACACCTTC
TRBD1 TRBJ1-1 TRBV27 once CASNTRMTGFNTEAFF TGTGCCAGCAACACTCGAATGACAGGGTTCAACACTGAAGCTTTCTTT
TRBD2 TRBJ2-3 TRBV7-2 . CASSFSLAGDKDTQYF TGTGCCAGCAGCTTTAGTCTAGCGGGGGATAAAGATACGCAGTATTTT